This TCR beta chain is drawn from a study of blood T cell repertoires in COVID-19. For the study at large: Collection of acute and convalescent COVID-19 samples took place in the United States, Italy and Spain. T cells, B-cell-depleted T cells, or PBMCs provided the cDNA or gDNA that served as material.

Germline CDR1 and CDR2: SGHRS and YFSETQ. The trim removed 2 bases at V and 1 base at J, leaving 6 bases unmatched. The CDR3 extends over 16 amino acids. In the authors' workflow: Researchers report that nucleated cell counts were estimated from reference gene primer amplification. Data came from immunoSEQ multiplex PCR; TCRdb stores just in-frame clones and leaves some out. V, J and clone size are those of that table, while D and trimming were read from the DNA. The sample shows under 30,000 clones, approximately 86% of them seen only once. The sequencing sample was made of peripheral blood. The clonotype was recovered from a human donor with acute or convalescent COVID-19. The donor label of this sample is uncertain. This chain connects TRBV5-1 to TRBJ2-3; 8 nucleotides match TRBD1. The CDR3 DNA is TGCGCCAGCAGCTTTCCTCCGGGACAGGGCACAGATACGCAGTATTTT. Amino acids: CASSFPPGQGTDTQYF.